The sequence of this TCR beta chain was determined in a study of blood T cell repertoires in COVID-19. As for the study in general: Sample material is recorded as cDNA or gDNA derived from T cells, B-cell-depleted T cells, or PBMCs.

V was pared by 4 bases and J by 3 bases, with 12 bases of the junction left unmatched. There are 18 residues in the CDR3. Per germline, CDR1 MNHEY and CDR2 SMNVEV (reference sequence). Assay: immunoSEQ multiplex PCR; the TCRdb copy retains only in-frame clones and omits some. The repertoire holds about 110,000 clones, with around 81% as singletons. Sequencing used peripheral blood. This rearrangement joins TRBV27 to TRBJ2-6, with 7 bases fitting TRBD1. The TCR was taken from a woman aged 70-85 years with acute or convalescent COVID-19. The CDR3 spells CASSSGTEVYRGANVLTF. The CDR3 bases are TGTGCCAGCAGTTCCGGGACAGAAGTTTATCGTGGGGCCAACGTCCTGACTTTC.